This T cell receptor (beta chain) was obtained from a study of blood T cell repertoires in COVID-19. At the level of the study: Some COVID-19 samples were acute and others convalescent; all came from the United States, Italy and Spain.

This clone has at least ten counts. The CDR3 length is 15 residues. V was shortened by 2 bases and J by 2 bases, with 13 bases between the two germline ends. Germline V CDR1 and CDR2: MNHEY, SVGEGT. Participant-given clinical history determined each cohort assignment. Sequencing used immunoSEQ multiplex PCR; TCRdb keeps in-frame clones, though not all of them. The data show 470,000 or so clones, roughly nine tenths seen once. The sample was PBMCs or T cells enriched from blood (not recorded which). This TCR was recovered from a woman aged 18 to 35 with acute COVID-19. This chain connects TRBV6-2 or TRBV6-3 to TRBJ2-7; D is unclear. CDR3 DNA: TGTGCCAGCAGTTACGGGCAACCAAACCCCTACGAGCAGTACTTC. It is translated as CASSYGQPNPYEQYF.